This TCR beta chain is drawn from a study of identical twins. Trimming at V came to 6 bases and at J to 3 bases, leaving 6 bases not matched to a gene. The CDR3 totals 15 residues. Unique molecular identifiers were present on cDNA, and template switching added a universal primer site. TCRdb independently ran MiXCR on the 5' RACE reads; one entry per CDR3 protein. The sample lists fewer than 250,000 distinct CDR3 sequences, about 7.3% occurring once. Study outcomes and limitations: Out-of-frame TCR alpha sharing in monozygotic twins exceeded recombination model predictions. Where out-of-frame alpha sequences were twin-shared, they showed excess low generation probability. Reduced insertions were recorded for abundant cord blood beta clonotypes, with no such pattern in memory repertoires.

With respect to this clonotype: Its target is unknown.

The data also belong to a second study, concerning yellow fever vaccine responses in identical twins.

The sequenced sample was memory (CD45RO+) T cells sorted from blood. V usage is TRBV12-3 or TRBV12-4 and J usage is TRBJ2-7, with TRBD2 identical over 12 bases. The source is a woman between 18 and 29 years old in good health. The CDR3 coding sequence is TGTGCCAGCAGGACTAGCGGGAGTTGGAGCTACGAGCAGTACTTC. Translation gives CASRTSGSWSYEQYF.